This T cell receptor beta chain was captured in a study of T cells in Graves' hyperthyroidism and ophthalmopathy. Whole-study results and caveats: Ophthalmopathy was predicted by the model a median of roughly 6.7 months ahead of onset.

The V gene end was trimmed by 4 bases and the J gene end by 0 bases; junction bases not matched to a gene: 2. The CDR3 consists of 14 residues. Looked up from germline, CDR1 is MGHRA and CDR2 is YSYEKL. In regard to this clonotype: Its target is unknown.

RNA transcripts gave rise to amplified TCR beta CDR3 regions. Researchers ran a first-round RT-PCR on the TCR CDR3 using the HTBI primer set. MiXCR, run by TCRdb on the multiplex PCR reads, gives a single entry per CDR3 protein. The sample lists about 400,000 distinct CDR3 sequences, around a quarter seen once, with about 70% in the top ten. A lack of ophthalmopathy progression within 18 months defined stable Graves' hyperthyroidism. Together with thyroid ultrasound, orbital computed tomography, serum thyroxine and TRAb, clinical symptoms were used for diagnoses. This sequence joins TRBV4-1 and TRBJ1-2; 7 bases agree with TRBD1. The TCR comes from a man aged 45-65 years with Graves' hyperthyroidism. Sequenced material: blood. The CDR3 reads CASSRGTANYGYTF. In nucleotides, the CDR3 is TGCGCCAGCAGCCGAGGGACAGCTAACTATGGCTACACCTTC.